This T cell receptor (beta chain) appears in the sequencing data of a study of blood T cell repertoires in COVID-19. CDR1 and CDR2 from the germline V gene are LGHDT and YNNKEL (reference sequence). V lost 1 base, J lost 4 bases, and 4 bases lay in between. The CDR3 runs 12 residues. Per the original methods: Using reference gene primer amplification, nucleated cell counts were estimated. Method: immunoSEQ multiplex PCR; TCRdb's copy keeps in-frame clones and lacks some. The D gene and trimming were derived from the DNA, and the V and J assignments and clone size from that table. Found here are some 100,000 clones, roughly 92% of them singletons; the top ten hold around 6%.

The chain is built from TRBV3-1 (or the pseudogene TRBV3-2) and TRBJ2-5; no firm D call. This receptor was taken from a man in his 70s with acute or convalescent COVID-19. Specimen: peripheral blood. CDR3 in DNA: TGTGCCAGCAGCCAAGCCAGAGAGACCCAGTACTTC. Residues: CASSQARETQYF.